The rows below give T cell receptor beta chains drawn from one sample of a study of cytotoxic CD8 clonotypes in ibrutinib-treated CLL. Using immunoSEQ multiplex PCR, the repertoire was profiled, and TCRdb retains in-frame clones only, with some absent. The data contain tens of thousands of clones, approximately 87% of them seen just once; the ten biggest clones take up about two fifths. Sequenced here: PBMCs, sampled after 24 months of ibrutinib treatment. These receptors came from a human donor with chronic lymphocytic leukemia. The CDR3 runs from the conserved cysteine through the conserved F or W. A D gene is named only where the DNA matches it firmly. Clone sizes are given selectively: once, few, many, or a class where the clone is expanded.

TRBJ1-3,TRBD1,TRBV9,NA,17,TGTGCCAGCAGCGTAGAGACAGGGGCCCCCTCTGGAAACACCATATATTTT,CASSVETGAPSGNTIYF
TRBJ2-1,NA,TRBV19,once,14,TGTGCCAGTAGGCAGGACCCGGCCTACAATGAGCAGTTCTTC,CASRQDPAYNEQFF
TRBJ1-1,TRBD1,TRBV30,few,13,TGTGCCTGGAGAAGGACAGGGACCACTGAAGCTTTCTTT,CAWRRTGTTEAFF
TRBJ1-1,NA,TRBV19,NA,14,TGTGCCAGTAGTATTGGGACATCGGGCACTGAAGCTTTCTTT,CASSIGTSGTEAFF
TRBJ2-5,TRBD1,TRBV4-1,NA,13,TGCGCCAGCAGCCAGGGACAGCAAGAGACCCAGTACTTC,CASSQGQQETQYF
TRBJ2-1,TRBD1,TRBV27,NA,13,TGTGCCAGCAGTTTAGGGACAGGGTATGAGCAGTTCTTC,CASSLGTGYEQFF
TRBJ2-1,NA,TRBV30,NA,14,TGTGCCTGGAGACGTCCGGGAATCGGGAATGAGCAGTTCTTC,CAWRRPGIGNEQFF
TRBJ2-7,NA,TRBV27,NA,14,TGTGCCAGCAGTTTCTCCGGGCTGAGCTACGAGCAGTACTTC,CASSFSGLSYEQYF
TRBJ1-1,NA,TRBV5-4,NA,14,TGTGCCAGCAGCCCGTCGGGAGGAGGGACTGAAGCTTTCTTT,CASSPSGGGTEAFF
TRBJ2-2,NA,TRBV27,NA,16,TGTGCCAGCAGCCAGCGGCTGGGAATCGACCCCGGGGAGCTGTTTTTT,CASSQRLGIDPGELFF
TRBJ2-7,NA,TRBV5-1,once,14,TGCGCCAGCAGCTTGACAGGGAGCTCCTACGAGCAGTACTTC,CASSLTGSSYEQYF
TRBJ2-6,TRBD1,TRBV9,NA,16,TGTGCCAGCAGCGTATATCAGGGGGCTGGGGCCAACGTCCTGACTTTC,CASSVYQGAGANVLTF
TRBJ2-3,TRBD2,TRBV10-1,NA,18,TGCGCCAGCAGTGTCATCCCCAGGACTAGCGGGAGCACAGATACGCAGTATTTT,CASSVIPRTSGSTDTQYF
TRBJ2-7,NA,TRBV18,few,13,TGTGCCAGCTCACCACGTCGGGGCTACGAGCAGTACTTC,CASSPRRGYEQYF
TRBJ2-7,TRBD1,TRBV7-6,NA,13,TGTGCCAGCAGCCGGACAGGGTCTCACGAGCAGTACTTC,CASSRTGSHEQYF
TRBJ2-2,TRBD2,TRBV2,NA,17,TGTGCCAGCAGTGAAGGGAGGCGGGAGGGAGCAGCCGGGGAGCTGTTTTTT,CASSEGRREGAAGELFF
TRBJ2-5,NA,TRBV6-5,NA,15,TGTGCCAGCAGTCCGACTCATGGGGACCAAGAGACCCAGTACTTC,CASSPTHGDQETQYF
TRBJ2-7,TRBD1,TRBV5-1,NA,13,TGCGCCAGCAGCTTAGGGGGCCAGTACGAGCAGTACTTC,CASSLGGQYEQYF
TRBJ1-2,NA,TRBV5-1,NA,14,TGCGCCAGCAGCTCGAATGTCGGCTCGGCTGGCTACACCTTC,CASSSNVGSAGYTF
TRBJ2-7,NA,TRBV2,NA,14,TGTGCCAGCAGTCAAGACCGGACATCCTACGAGCAGTACTTC,CASSQDRTSYEQYF
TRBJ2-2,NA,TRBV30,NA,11,TGTGCCTGGGGTTACACCGGGGAGCTGTTTTTT,CAWGYTGELFF
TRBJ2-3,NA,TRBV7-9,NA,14,TGTGCCAGCAGCCGCGCAGGGGGCACAGATACGCAGTATTTT,CASSRAGGTDTQYF
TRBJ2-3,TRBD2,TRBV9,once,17,TGTGCCAGCAGCGTAGCCTTGGGCGGGAGGGCTGGAGATACGCAGTATTTT,CASSVALGGRAGDTQYF
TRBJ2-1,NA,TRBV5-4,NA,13,TGTGCCAGCAGCTTGATGTTAGCACGGGAGCAGTTCTTC,CASSLMLAREQFF
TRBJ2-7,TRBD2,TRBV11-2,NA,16,TGTGCCAGCAGCTTAAGGGCTAGCGGGAGTTCCTACGAGCAGTACTTC,CASSLRASGSSYEQYF
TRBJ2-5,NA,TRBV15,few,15,TGTGCCACCAGCAGAGATGCGGACTTGATGGAGACCCAGTACTTC,CATSRDADLMETQYF
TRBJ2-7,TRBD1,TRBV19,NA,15,TGTGCCAGTAGTTGGACAGGGGAAAGCTCCTACGAGCAGTACTTC,CASSWTGESSYEQYF
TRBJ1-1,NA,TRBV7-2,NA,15,TGTGCCACTCGGGAAGACACCGCGTTTAACACTGAAGCTTTCTTT,CATREDTAFNTEAFF
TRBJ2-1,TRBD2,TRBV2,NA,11,TGTGCCAGCAGACTAGCGGGTGAGCAGTTCTTC,CASRLAGEQFF
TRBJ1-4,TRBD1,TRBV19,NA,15,TGTGCCAGTGAATCTGCGGGACAGGGAGGTGAAAAACTGTTTTTT,CASESAGQGGEKLFF
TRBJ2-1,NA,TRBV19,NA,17,TGTGCCAGTAGTATCCCGACCGGGGTCGTCTCCTACAATGAGCAGTTCTTC,CASSIPTGVVSYNEQFF
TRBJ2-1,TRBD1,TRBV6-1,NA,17,TGTGCCAGCAGTGAATTAAGGGGGCGCAGCCCCTACAATGAGCAGTTCTTC,CASSELRGRSPYNEQFF
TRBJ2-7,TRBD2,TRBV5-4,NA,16,TGTGCCAGCAGCTTGATGGCGGGAGGGCCGGTAGACGAGCAGTACTTC,CASSLMAGGPVDEQYF
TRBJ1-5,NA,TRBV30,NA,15,TGTGCCTGGAGTAGCCAGGGTCCTAGCAATCAGCCCCAGCATTTT,CAWSSQGPSNQPQHF
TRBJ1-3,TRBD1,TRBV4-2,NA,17,TGTGCCAGCAGCCAAGATCTGGGAGGACAGGGTCAGAACACCATATATTTT,CASSQDLGGQGQNTIYF
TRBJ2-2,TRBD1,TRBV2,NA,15,TGTGCCAGCACTAAGGACAGGGCGGTCACCGGGGAGCTGTTTTTT,CASTKDRAVTGELFF
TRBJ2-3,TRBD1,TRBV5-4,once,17,TGTGCCAGCAGCAGACGTTCAGGGGGCGTTCTCACAGATACGCAGTATTTT,CASSRRSGGVLTDTQYF
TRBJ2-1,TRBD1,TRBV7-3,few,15,TGTGCCAGCAGCGAGGGACAGGGGCCCCACAATGAGCAGTTCTTC,CASSEGQGPHNEQFF
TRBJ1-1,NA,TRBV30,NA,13,TGTGCCTGGAGTGTTGTCGAGGGCACTGAAGCTTTCTTT,CAWSVVEGTEAFF
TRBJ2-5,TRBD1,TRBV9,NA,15,TGTGCCAGCAGCGTCCGACAGGGTCGGCAAGAGACCCAGTACTTC,CASSVRQGRQETQYF
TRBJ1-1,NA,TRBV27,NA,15,TGTGCCAGCAGTCGGCGGGACGCTGGGAGCACTGAAGCTTTCTTT,CASSRRDAGSTEAFF
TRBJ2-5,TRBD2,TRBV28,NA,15,TGTGCCAGCAGTTCATCGGGACTAGCACAAGAGACCCAGTACTTC,CASSSSGLAQETQYF
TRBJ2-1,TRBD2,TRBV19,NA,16,TGTGCCAGTAGTATTCTAGCGGGTAGGGTCTACAATGAGCAGTTCTTC,CASSILAGRVYNEQFF
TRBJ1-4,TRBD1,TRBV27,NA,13,TGTGCCAGCAGGAGGACAGGGAACGAAAAACTGTTTTTT,CASRRTGNEKLFF
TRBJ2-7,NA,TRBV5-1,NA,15,TGCGCCAGCAGCGGATGGGCGGGACAAACCTACGAGCAGTACTTC,CASSGWAGQTYEQYF
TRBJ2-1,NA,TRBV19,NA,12,TGTGCCAGTAGTATAGGTCGACAGAAGCAGTTCTTC,CASSIGRQKQFF
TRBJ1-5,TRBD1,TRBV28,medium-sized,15,TGTGCCAGCAGCTTGTTGACAGGGAGCAATCAGCCCCAGCATTTT,CASSLLTGSNQPQHF
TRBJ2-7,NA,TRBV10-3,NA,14,TGTGCCATCAGGCGGGACAGCGAGCCGTGGGCGCAGTACTTC,CAIRRDSEPWAQYF
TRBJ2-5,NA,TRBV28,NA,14,TGTGCCAGCAGTGGCAGGCCACTCCAAGAGACCCAGTACTTC,CASSGRPLQETQYF
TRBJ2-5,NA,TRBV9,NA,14,TGTGCCAGCAGCGTAGCTGTCCAGACAGAGACCCAGTACTTC,CASSVAVQTETQYF
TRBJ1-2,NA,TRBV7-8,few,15,TGTGCCAGCAGCTTAGTAGGAGGGAGCGGCTATGGCTACACCTTC,CASSLVGGSGYGYTF
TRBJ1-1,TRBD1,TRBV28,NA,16,TGTGCCAGCACCTTGGACAGGCTTAAAATGAACACTGAAGCTTTCTTT,CASTLDRLKMNTEAFF
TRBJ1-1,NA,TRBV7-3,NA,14,TGTGCCAGCAGCGACGGGGTAGGGGAGACTGAAGCTTTCTTT,CASSDGVGETEAFF
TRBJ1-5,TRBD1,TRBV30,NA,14,TGTGCCTGGAGTAGTAGAGGGGGCGTACAGCCCCAGCATTTT,CAWSSRGGVQPQHF
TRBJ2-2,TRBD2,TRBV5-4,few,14,TGTGCCAGCAGCTCGGGACTACCCACCGGGGAGCTGTTTTTT,CASSSGLPTGELFF
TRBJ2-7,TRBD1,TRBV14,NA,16,TGTGCCAGCAGCCAAGGACCGGGACAGGGACCGTACGAGCAGTACTTC,CASSQGPGQGPYEQYF
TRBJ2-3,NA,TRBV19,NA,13,TGTGCCAGTAGTTGGCTAGCGTCAGATACGCAGTATTTT,CASSWLASDTQYF
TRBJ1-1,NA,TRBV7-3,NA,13,TGTGCCAGCAGCTTGAGCCTGAACACTGAAGCTTTCTTT,CASSLSLNTEAFF
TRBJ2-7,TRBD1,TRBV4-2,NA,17,TGTGCCAGCAGCCAAGTTGTAGGGACAGGGGGCCGGTACGAGCAGTACTTC,CASSQVVGTGGRYEQYF
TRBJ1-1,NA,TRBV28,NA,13,TGTGCCAGCAGTCCCACGCTGGTCACTGAAGCTTTCTTT,CASSPTLVTEAFF